The entry below describes one TCR beta chain. Its specificity is unknown. Blood draws occurred at baseline, cycle 4 day 1, and cycle 7 day 1. Using immunoSEQ multiplex PCR, the repertoire was profiled, and TCRdb retains in-frame clones only, with some absent. The sample yields under 11,000 clones, 77% seen once. The data stem from a study of OX40 agonist ivuxolimab in advanced cancers. Germline V gives CDR1 MNHEY, CDR2 SMNVEV (reference sequence). The V and J ends lost 6 bases and 9 bases respectively, with 12 bases between them. This CDR3 is built from 12 residues. Study-level points and caveats: No antigen was identified for the clonally expanded peripheral T cells.

The chain joins TRBV27 to TRBJ2-1; D gene uncertain. The sequence was obtained from an adult with an advanced solid tumor such as melanoma, head and neck, liver or kidney cancer. The starting material was CD4+ or CD8+ T cells sorted from blood, obtained in a trial of the OX40 agonist ivuxolimab. The CDR3 is CASRGPSTEQFF. As DNA, the CDR3 is TGTGCCAGCAGGGGCCCTTCCACTGAGCAGTTCTTC.